The text below deals with one TCR beta chain. This clonotype occurred many times. Its specific antigen is unknown. Base qualities are not at hand, and no much larger clone is one base apart. The sample's treatment or condition label is to be understood as: allogeneic hematopoietic cell transplantation with graft depleted of TCRalphabeta T cells and CD19 B cells. Transplant recipients were children who received TCRalphabeta/CD19-depleted allogeneic hematopoietic cell grafts. The sample is drawn from a study of T-cell reconstitution after alpha-beta-depleted transplantation in children (dated by TCRdb to 2016 to 2018). Some background on the complete study: Using TCR repertoire profiling, the study quantitatively followed how T-cell immune reconstitution unfolded in children after TCRalphabeta/CD19-depleted allogeneic hematopoietic cell transplantation.

CDR1 and CDR2, per the germline V gene, are SGHTA and FQGNSA. The CDR3 contains 15 residues, cysteine and phenylalanine counted. The read is trimmed to its CDR3 DNA, 45 bases read in frame from base 1. V has 5 bases trimmed and J has 5 bases trimmed; junction bases matching no gene number 8. The library was generated by PCR. Instrument on record: Illumina HiSeq 2500. TCR libraries were prepared with molecular barcoding, using unique molecular identifiers to normalize TCRbeta repertoire quantification. Through fastp at Q25 and MiXCR, TCRdb rebuilt clones from the public reads, retaining in-frame beta chains. Rows matching on CDR3 protein sequence are summarized as one entry with the most common DNA and genes. This sample is represented by 700,000 to 850,000 distinct CDR3 sequences; about 16% of them were singletons. The biggest ten clones account for roughly 5% of the sample. Overall study results and their limits: The apparently early recovery of alphabetaT-cell counts about two months after transplant reportedly depended on only several hundred rapidly expanded clones that came from non-depleted graft cells. Over the following months the frequencies of hyperexpanded clones went down, and after one year T-cell counts and TCRbeta diversity were mostly credited to newly produced T cells. In some patients, the high TCRbeta diversity seen at day 60 was put down to recipient T cells and intrathymic progenitors that had survived conditioning.

This receptor was identified in a male patient younger than 18 who had a stem cell transplant for acute lymphoblastic leukemia, so the T cells may come from the graft donor. The sequence is built from TRBV7-2 and TRBJ2-7; TRBD2 matches 11 bases in the middle. Sequencing used PBMCs, mostly from graft donor cells, obtained 360 days after TCRalphabeta/CD19-depleted stem cell transplant. The CDR3 protein sequence reads: CASSILAGGRHEQYF. The sequence in DNA is TGTGCCAGCAGCATCTTAGCGGGAGGGAGGCACGAGCAGTACTTC.